The present T cell receptor (beta chain) was sequenced within a study of T-cell reconstitution after alpha-beta-depleted transplantation in children. Broader study findings: Reportedly, only several hundred clones from non-depleted graft cells drove alpha-beta T-cell counts at about two months. In some patients, recipient T cells and intrathymic progenitors surviving conditioning explained high day-60 diversity.

Unique molecular identifiers featured in how the TCRbeta library was prepared. TCRdb ran MiXCR on the PCR reads and lists one entry per CDR3 protein. The sample includes roughly 570,000 distinct CDR3 sequences, 27% of them seen just once. This clonotype has only a few counts. Its antigen is unidentified. Germline values: CDR1 SQVTM, CDR2 ANQGSEA. CDR3 length equals 14 residues. With 8 bases clipped from V and 2 bases from J, the junction kept 8 bases outside the gene matches. Sequenced material: PBMCs, taken before TCRalphabeta/CD19-depleted stem cell transplant. The J gene is TRBJ2-3, the V gene TRBV29-1, with 9 positions matching TRBD2. This TCR was recovered from a boy under two years old with Wiskott-Aldrich syndrome, due to receive a stem cell transplant. In DNA form, the CDR3 reads TGCAGCTTGGTGACTAGCGGACTCACAGATACGCAGTATTTT. This codes for CSLVTSGLTDTQYF.